The rows below give T cell receptor beta chains drawn from one sample of a study of radiotherapy plus CTLA-4 blockade in lung cancer. Assay used: immunoSEQ multiplex PCR; TCRdb lists only in-frame clones, some missing. The top ten clones hold approximately 14% of a sample with approximately 85,000 clones, about 83% of them seen once. Sequenced material: peripheral blood, taken from a patient treated with radiotherapy plus ipilimumab. These receptors were obtained from a human donor with non-small cell lung cancer that progressed on radiotherapy plus ipilimumab. Both conserved end residues are part of each CDR3. A D gene is named only where the DNA matches it firmly. Rows give clone size only sometimes, using once, few, many, or a class for an expanded clone.

clone_size	d_call	v_call	j_call	cdr3_nt	cdr3_aa
.	TRBD2	TRBV7-2	TRBJ2-3	TGTGCCAGCAGCTTATTAGTACTAGCGGGCACAGATACGCAGTATTTT	CASSLLVLAGTDTQYF
.	.	TRBV6-5	TRBJ1-2	TGTGCCAGCAGTCGCGGGGGGGAGAGAAATGGCTACACCTTC	CASSRGGERNGYTF
.	.	TRBV7-8	TRBJ1-5	TGTGCCAGCAGCTCAGGTATTAGCAATCAGCCCCAGCATTTT	CASSSGISNQPQHF
.	.	TRBV18	TRBJ2-3	TGTGCCAGCTCAACTAGGGAAGCAGATACGCAGTATTTT	CASSTREADTQYF
.	.	TRBV11-2	TRBJ2-6	TGTGCCAGCAGCCCTAGGGGGTCTGGGGCCAACGTCCTGACTTTC	CASSPRGSGANVLTF
.	.	TRBV18	TRBJ1-6	TGTGCCAGCTCACCACCGGGGGTTTGGAGTTCACCCCTCCACTTT	CASSPPGVWSSPLHF
.	TRBD2	TRBV4-3	TRBJ2-7	TGCGCCAGCAGCAGCGGGAGGGCCTTTAACGAGCAGTACTTC	CASSSGRAFNEQYF
.	.	TRBV21-1	TRBJ1-3	TGTGCCAGCAGCTTACCGGGACGTAGCGGCTCTGGAAACACCATATATTTT	CASSLPGRSGSGNTIYF
.	.	TRBV15	TRBJ1-2	TGTGCCACCAGCAGAGGGGACCGCCCTTATGGCTACACCTTC	CATSRGDRPYGYTF
once	.	TRBV6-5	TRBJ1-4	TGTGCCAGCAGCCCGGGACACACGAATGAAAAACTGTTTTTT	CASSPGHTNEKLFF
.	.	TRBV6-4	TRBJ1-6	TGTGCCAGCAGTCCCGGACCCTATAATTCACCCCTCCACTTT	CASSPGPYNSPLHF
.	.	TRBV7-2	TRBJ1-3	TGTGCCAGCAGCTTAAACAGGGTCGGTGGAAACACCATATATTTT	CASSLNRVGGNTIYF
.	TRBD1	TRBV5-1	TRBJ2-4	TGCGCCAGCAGCTCCCGGACAGGGGGCACGGACATTCAGTACTTC	CASSSRTGGTDIQYF
once	.	TRBV19	TRBJ2-2	TGTGCCAGTAGTCTACGGGATTCGGGCGGGGAGCTGTTTTTT	CASSLRDSGGELFF
.	.	TRBV4-1	TRBJ1-1	TGCGCCAGCAGCGCACAGGTGATGAACACTGAAGCTTTCTTT	CASSAQVMNTEAFF
.	.	TRBV4-1	TRBJ1-4	TGCGCCAGCAGCTCCTGGGAGGGGGGAAGCGAAGAAAAACTGTTTTTT	CASSSWEGGSEEKLFF
once	.	TRBV2	TRBJ2-5	TGTGCCAGCAGTGAATATGGCTCCCGGGCCCAGTACTTC	CASSEYGSRAQYF
.	.	TRBV6-1	TRBJ2-1	TGTGCCAGCGTTGGGTATGAGCAGTTCTTC	CASVGYEQFF